This TCR beta chain derives from a study of cytomegalovirus exposure and HLA in healthy donors. This CDR3 comprises 17 residues. Germline V gene sequence: CDR1 SGHVS, CDR2 FQNEAQ. V gave up 1 base and J gave up 1 base, with 15 bases separating them. This PCR relied on a set of 60 Vbeta primers and 13 Jbeta primers. Sequencing used immunoSEQ multiplex PCR; TCRdb keeps in-frame clones, though not all of them. The sample holds 100,000 or so clones; approximately 80% are singletons and the top ten take approximately 11%. In its sample, this clone was seen once. The sequenced sample consisted of PBMCs. This sequence was found in a man aged 40-49 years in good health and CMV-seropositive. This chain connects TRBV7-8 to TRBJ2-3; tentatively, D is TRBD1 (5 bases). The CDR3 region has the DNA TGTGCCAGCAGCTTAGTCAAGGGGCGAGTGGGCACAGATACGCAGTATTTT. Encoded protein: CASSLVKGRVGTDTQYF. Filled out from reference TRBV7-8 and TRBJ2-3, the complete variable domain reads GAGVSQSPRYKVAKRGQDVALRCDPISGHVSLFWYQQALGQGPEFLTYFQNEAQLDKSGLPSDRFFAERPEGSVSTLKIQRTQQEDSAVYLCASSLVKGRVGTDTQYFGPGTRLTVL.